Described below is a single T cell receptor beta chain sequence and its context. Its antigen is still unknown. This CDR3 comprises 16 residues. V lost 3 bases, J lost 2 bases, and 6 bases stayed unmatched. In germline, CDR1 is DFQATT, CDR2 SNEGSKA (reference sequence). The data stem from a study of T cells in Graves' hyperthyroidism and ophthalmopathy. Study-wide points: Most expanded thyroid clonotypes above 0.001 also appeared in blood.

What was amplified from RNA transcripts were TCR beta CDR3 regions. HTBI primers were employed in a first-round RT-PCR of the TCR CDR3. TCRdb itself ran the multiplex PCR reads through MiXCR, one entry per CDR3 protein. Here the sample spans under 350,000 distinct CDR3 sequences, about 18% being singletons. The material sequenced was blood. This TCR was recovered from a woman in her forties or fifties with Graves' hyperthyroidism. The chain joins TRBV20-1 to TRBJ2-3, with 12 nucleotides matching TRBD2. The CDR3 DNA follows: TGCAGTGCTAGGTCCCCTAGCGGGGGGGCCACAGATACGCAGTATTTT. Translating it yields CSARSPSGGATDTQYF.